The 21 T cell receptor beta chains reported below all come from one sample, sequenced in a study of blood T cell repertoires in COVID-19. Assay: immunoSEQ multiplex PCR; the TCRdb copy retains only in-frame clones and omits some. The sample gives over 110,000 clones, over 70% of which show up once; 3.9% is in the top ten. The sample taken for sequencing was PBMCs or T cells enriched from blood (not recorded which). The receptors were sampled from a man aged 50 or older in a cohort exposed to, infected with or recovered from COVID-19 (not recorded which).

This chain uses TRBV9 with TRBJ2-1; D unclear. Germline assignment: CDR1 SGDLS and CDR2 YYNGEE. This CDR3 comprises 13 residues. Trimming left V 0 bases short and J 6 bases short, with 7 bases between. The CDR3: CASSVGRFNEQFF. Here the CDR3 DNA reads TGTGCCAGCAGCGTAGGGCGGTTCAATGAGCAGTTCTTC.

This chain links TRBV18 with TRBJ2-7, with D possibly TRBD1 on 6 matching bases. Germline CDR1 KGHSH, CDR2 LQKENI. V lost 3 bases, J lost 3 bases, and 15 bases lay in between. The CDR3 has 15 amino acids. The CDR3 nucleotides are TGTGCCAGCTCACCGTCAGGGGCAGGTTTCTACGAGCAGTACTTC. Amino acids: CASSPSGAGFYEQYF.

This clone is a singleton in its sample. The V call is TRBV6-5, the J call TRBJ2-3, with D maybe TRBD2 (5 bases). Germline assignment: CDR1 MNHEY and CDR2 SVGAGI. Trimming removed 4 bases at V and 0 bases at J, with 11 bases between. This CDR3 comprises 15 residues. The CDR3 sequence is CASSWSGVSTDTQYF. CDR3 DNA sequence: TGTGCCAGCAGTTGGAGCGGTGTTAGCACAGATACGCAGTATTTT.

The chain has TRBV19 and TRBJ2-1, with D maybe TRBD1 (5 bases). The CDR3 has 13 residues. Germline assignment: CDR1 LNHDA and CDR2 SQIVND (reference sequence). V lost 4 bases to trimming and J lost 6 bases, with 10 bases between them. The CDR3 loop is CASSTTEGNEQFF. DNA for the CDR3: TGTGCCAGTAGTACGACAGAAGGCAATGAGCAGTTCTTC.

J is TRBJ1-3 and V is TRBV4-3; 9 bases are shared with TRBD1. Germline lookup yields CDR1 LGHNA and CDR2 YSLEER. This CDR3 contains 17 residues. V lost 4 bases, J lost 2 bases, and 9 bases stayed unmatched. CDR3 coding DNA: TGCGCCAGCAGCCCCGAGGGAGGGACAGGGACTGGAAACACCATATATTTT. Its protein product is CASSPEGGTGTGNTIYF.

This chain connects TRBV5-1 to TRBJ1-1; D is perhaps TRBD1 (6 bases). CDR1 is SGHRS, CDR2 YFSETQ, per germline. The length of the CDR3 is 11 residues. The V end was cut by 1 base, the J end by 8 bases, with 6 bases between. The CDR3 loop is CASSLTGEAFF. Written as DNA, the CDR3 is TGCGCCAGCAGCTTGACAGGGGAAGCTTTCTTT.

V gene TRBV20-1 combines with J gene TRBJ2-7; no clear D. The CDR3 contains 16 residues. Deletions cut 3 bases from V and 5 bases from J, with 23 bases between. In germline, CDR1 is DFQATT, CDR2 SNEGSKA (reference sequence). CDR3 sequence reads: CSASGLVYLTVHEQYF. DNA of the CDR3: TGCAGTGCTAGTGGCCTGGTTTACTTAACCGTCCACGAGCAGTACTTC.

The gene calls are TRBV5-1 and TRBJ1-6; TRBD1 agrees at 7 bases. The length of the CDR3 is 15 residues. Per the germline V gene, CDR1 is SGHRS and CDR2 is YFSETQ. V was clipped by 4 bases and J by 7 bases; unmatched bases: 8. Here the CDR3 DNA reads TGCGCCAGCAGCCCCCCGGGACAGTCCAATTCACCCCTCCACTTT. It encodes CASSPPGQSNSPLHF.

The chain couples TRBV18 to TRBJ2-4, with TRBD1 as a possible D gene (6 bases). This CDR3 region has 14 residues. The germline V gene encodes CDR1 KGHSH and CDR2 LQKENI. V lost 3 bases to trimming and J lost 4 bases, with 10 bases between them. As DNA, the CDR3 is TGTGCCAGCTCACCCCTAACAGGGAAAAACATTCAGTACTTC. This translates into CASSPLTGKNIQYF.

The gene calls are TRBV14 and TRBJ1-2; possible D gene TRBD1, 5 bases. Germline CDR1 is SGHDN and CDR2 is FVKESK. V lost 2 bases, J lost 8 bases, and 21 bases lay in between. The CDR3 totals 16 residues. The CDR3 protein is CASSQPDRGAASGYTF. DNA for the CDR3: TGTGCCAGCAGCCAACCGGACCGCGGGGCGGCGAGCGGCTACACCTTC.

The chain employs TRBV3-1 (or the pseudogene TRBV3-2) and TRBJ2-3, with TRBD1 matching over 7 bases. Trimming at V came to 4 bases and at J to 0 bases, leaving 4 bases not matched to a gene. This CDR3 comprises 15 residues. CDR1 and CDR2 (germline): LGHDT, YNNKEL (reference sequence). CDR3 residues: CASSRADRSTDTQYF. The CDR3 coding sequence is TGTGCCAGCAGCCGTGCGGACAGGAGCACAGATACGCAGTATTTT.

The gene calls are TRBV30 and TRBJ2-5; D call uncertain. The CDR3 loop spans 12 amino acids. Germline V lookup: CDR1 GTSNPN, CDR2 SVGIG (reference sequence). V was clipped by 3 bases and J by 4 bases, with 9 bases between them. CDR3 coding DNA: TGTGCCTGGAGCTCTAGGCGAGAGACCCAGTACTTC. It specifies CAWSSRRETQYF.

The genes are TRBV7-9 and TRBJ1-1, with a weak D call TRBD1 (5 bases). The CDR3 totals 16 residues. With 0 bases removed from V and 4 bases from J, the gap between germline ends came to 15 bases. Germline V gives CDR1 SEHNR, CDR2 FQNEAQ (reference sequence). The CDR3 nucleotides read TGTGCCAGCAGCTTAGCGATAGGGGCGGGGTTCACTGAAGCTTTCTTT. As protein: CASSLAIGAGFTEAFF.

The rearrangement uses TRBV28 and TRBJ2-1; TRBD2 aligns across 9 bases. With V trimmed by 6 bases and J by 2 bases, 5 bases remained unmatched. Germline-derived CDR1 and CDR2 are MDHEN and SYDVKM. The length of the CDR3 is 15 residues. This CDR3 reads CASRAGGAAYNEQFF. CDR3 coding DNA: TGTGCCAGCAGGGCGGGAGGGGCCGCCTACAATGAGCAGTTCTTC.

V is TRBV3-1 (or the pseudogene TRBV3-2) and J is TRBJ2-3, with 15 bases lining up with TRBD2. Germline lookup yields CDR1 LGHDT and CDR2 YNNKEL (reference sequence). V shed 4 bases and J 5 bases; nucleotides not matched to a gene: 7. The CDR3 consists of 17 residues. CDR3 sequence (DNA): TGTGCCAGCAGCCCTGAGGGACTAGCGGGGGGTAAAGATACGCAGTATTTT. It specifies CASSPEGLAGGKDTQYF.

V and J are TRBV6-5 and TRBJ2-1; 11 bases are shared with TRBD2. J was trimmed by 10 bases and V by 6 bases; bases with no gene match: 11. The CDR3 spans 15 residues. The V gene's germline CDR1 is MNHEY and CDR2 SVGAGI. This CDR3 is CASRPGLAGPGEQFF. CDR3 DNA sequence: TGTGCCAGCAGACCCGGACTAGCGGGCCCGGGAGAGCAGTTCTTC.

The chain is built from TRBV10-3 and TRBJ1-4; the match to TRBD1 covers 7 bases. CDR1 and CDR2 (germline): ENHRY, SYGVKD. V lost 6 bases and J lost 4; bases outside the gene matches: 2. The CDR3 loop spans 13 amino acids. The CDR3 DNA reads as TGTGCCATCAGGGACAGGAGTAATGAAAAACTGTTTTTT. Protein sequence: CAIRDRSNEKLFF.

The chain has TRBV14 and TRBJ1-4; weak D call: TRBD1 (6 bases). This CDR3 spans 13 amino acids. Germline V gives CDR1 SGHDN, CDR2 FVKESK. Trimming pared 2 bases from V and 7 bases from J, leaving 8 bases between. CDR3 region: CASSQMTGEKLFF. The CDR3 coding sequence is TGTGCCAGCAGCCAAATGACAGGTGAAAAACTGTTTTTT.

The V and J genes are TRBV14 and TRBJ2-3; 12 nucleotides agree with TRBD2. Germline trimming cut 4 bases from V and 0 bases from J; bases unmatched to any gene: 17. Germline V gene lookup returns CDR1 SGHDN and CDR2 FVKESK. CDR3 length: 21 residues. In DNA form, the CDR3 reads TGTGCCAGCAGCCTAACAAGAGGGCTAGCGGGAGGGCCTGGTAGCACAGATACGCAGTATTTT. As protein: CASSLTRGLAGGPGSTDTQYF.

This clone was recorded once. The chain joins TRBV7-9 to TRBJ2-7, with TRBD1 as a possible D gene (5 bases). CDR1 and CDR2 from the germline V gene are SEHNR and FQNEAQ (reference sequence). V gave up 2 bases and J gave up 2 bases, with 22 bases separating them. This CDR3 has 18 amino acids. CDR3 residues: CASSLISSQGLIAYEQYF. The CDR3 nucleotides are TGTGCCAGCAGCTTAATATCCAGTCAGGGCTTAATCGCCTACGAGCAGTACTTC.

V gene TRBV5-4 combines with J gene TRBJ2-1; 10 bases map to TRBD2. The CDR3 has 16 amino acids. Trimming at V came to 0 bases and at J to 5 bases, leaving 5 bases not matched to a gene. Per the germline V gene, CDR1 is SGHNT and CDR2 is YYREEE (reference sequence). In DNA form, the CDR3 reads TGTGCCAGCAGCTTGGATAGCGGGGGGAAAGACAATGAGCAGTTCTTC. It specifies CASSLDSGGKDNEQFF.